Given below is one TCR beta chain in context. The germline V gene has CDR1 WNHNN and CDR2 SYGVQD (reference sequence). The V gene lost 6 bases and the J gene lost 3 bases, with 5 bases spanning the gap. The CDR3 runs to 12 residues. Repertoires were generated with immunoSEQ multiplex PCR, while TCRdb's copy carries only in-frame clones and drops some. The table includes 230,000 or so clones, about 88% detected once. This sample was taken from a study of blood T cell repertoires in COVID-19. Study details: COVID-19 samples collected from the United States, Italy and Spain covered acute and convalescent phases. PBMCs, B-cell-depleted T cells, or T cells were the source of the cDNA or gDNA that made up the material.

Sequenced material: peripheral blood. This clonotype was sampled from a woman in her thirties or forties who had recovered from COVID-19. The chain is built from TRBV10-1 and TRBJ2-2; D is ambiguous. The DNA for the CDR3 is TGCGCCAGCAGCGTCGACACCGGGGAGCTGTTTTTT. It translates to CASSVDTGELFF.